This passage covers 28 T cell receptor beta chains from one sample sequenced in a study of CD8+CD57+ T cells in acquired aplastic anemia (dated by TCRdb to 2016 to 2019). The sample was run on an Illumina HiSeq 2000. Genomic DNA was used as template for profiling of TCR beta VDJ combinations and CDR3 sequences. TCRdb reprocessed the public reads (quality trimming at Q25 with fastp, clone calling with MiXCR) and kept in-frame beta chains. Duplicate CDR3 protein sequences are folded into a single record with the most common DNA and genes. The sample profile shows more than 150,000 distinct CDR3 sequences; approximately 50% of them were found once. The ten largest clones take up 9.7% of the sample. Expansion of CD8+CD57+ cells had been shown by flow cytometry in the patients chosen for sequencing. The sample consisted of sorted CD4+, CD8+, or CD8+CD57+ T cells (not recorded which) from PBMCs. The receptors were gathered from a human donor with aplastic anemia.

V usage is TRBV10-2 and J usage is TRBJ1-1; D is perhaps TRBD1 (6 bases). The CDR3 runs 11 residues. Germline V gene lookup returns CDR1 WSHSY and CDR2 SAAADI. Trimming left V 6 bases short and J 10 bases short, with 12 bases between. For the CDR3, the DNA is TGCGCCAGCAGGAGTAAAGGGGGAGCTTTCTTT. Its translation: CASRSKGGAFF.

The chain joins TRBV9 to TRBJ2-7, with D possibly being TRBD2 (5 bases). Germline lookup yields CDR1 SGDLS and CDR2 YYNGEE. This CDR3 comprises 15 residues. V lost 2 bases, J lost 1 base, and 13 bases lay in between. DNA for the CDR3: TGTGCCAGCAGCGTTTCGTCTGGAGGATCCTACGAGCAGTACTTC. Residues: CASSVSSGGSYEQYF.

The V and J genes are TRBV10-3 and TRBJ2-3; the D gene is possibly TRBD1 (6 bases). The CDR3 runs to 15 residues. The germline gives CDR1 ENHRY, CDR2 SYGVKD. The ends were cut back, 5 bases at V and 0 bases at J, with 12 bases in the middle. The CDR3 DNA sequence: TGTGCCATCAGTCCCGGGACACCGAGCACAGATACGCAGTATTTT. It encodes CAISPGTPSTDTQYF.

This clonotype was seen only a few times. A clone one base away is much larger, so this may be a read error. The chain links TRBV4-2 to TRBJ2-7; maybe TRBD2 (6 bases). This CDR3 has 16 amino acids. Germline V lookup: CDR1 LGHNA, CDR2 YNFKEQ. Trimming cost V 4 bases and J 2 bases, with 18 bases left between them. CDR3 loop: CASSPLGTGGAYEQYF. The CDR3 nucleotides are TGTGCCAGCAGCCCTCTCGGGACTGGCGGTGCCTACGAGCAGTACTTC.

In this sample, this clonotype turned up many times. V gene TRBV19 combines with J gene TRBJ1-1; D not resolved. Per germline, CDR1 LNHDA and CDR2 SQIVND (reference sequence). The CDR3 loop spans 12 amino acids. Trimming removed 6 bases at V and 0 bases at J, with 5 bases between. CDR3 bases: TGTGCCAGTAGGGCTCTGAACACTGAAGCTTTCTTT. The encoded protein is CASRALNTEAFF.

The V gene is TRBV29-1, the J gene TRBJ2-3; no clear D gene. The CDR3 consists of 11 residues. Per germline, CDR1 SQVTM and CDR2 ANQGSEA. V was shortened by 4 bases and J by 4 bases, with 6 bases between the two germline ends. The CDR3 DNA follows: TGCAGCGTTGGTGGGGCAGATACGCAGTATTTT. Encoded protein: CSVGGADTQYF.

This clonotype showed up just a few times. The chain couples TRBV24-1 to TRBJ1-5; D may be TRBD1 (5 bases). The CDR3 spans 13 residues. In germline, CDR1 is KGHDR, CDR2 SFDVKD. V was clipped by 7 bases and J by 6 bases, with 12 bases between them. The CDR3 reads CATRGGSSQPQHF. The CDR3 DNA is TGTGCCACCAGGGGGGGGTCGAGTCAGCCCCAGCATTTT.

J is TRBJ1-1 and V is TRBV19; D call uncertain. The V gene's germline CDR1 is LNHDA and CDR2 SQIVND (reference sequence). V lost 7 bases and J 1 base, leaving 4 bases between the germline ends. The CDR3 sequence is 11 residues long. This chain's CDR3 is CASTGNTEAFF. DNA of the CDR3: TGTGCCAGTACGGGGAACACTGAAGCTTTCTTT.

This clonotype was picked up one time. The rearrangement joins TRBV7-3 to TRBJ1-2; weak D call: TRBD1 (6 bases). The germline CDR1 and CDR2 sequences are SGHTA and FQGTGA. The CDR3 spans 14 residues. V shed 5 bases and J shed 6 bases, with 16 bases lying between them. The CDR3 sequence: CASSPRGGLHGYTF. The CDR3 DNA reads as TGTGCCAGCAGCCCGAGGGGGGGCCTTCATGGCTACACCTTC. Supplemented by reference TRBV7-3 and TRBJ1-2, the full variable domain reads GAGVSQTPSNKVTEKGKYVELRCDPISGHTALYWYRQSLGQGPEFLIYFQGTGAADDSGLPNDRFFAVRPEGSVSTLKIQRTERGDSAVYLCASSPRGGLHGYTFGSGTRLTVV.

This chain joins TRBV19 and TRBJ2-3; D possibly matches TRBD1 or TRBD2 (5 bases each). CDR1 is LNHDA, CDR2 SQIVND, per germline (reference sequence). Trimming took off 2 bases at V and 6 bases at J, with 18 bases between the two ends. CDR3 length: 16 residues. This chain's CDR3 is CASSIRLGTHGDTQYF. CDR3 coding DNA: TGTGCCAGTAGTATACGCCTCGGGACCCACGGGGATACGCAGTATTTT.

The V and J genes are TRBV11-1 and TRBJ2-6; 8 positions match TRBD1. The CDR3 length is 17 residues. V lost 4 bases to trimming and J lost 0 bases; unmatched junction nucleotides: 5. Per germline, CDR1 SGHAT and CDR2 FQDESV (reference sequence). CDR3 in DNA: TGTGCCAGCAGCTATAACACAGGGGGCTCTGGGGCCAACGTCCTGACTTTC. Amino acids: CASSYNTGGSGANVLTF.

This chain links TRBV5-1 with TRBJ2-1, with D possibly matching TRBD1 (7 bases). V was clipped by 1 base and J by 8 bases, with 19 bases between them. Germline values: CDR1 SGHRS, CDR2 YFSETQ. This CDR3 is 16 amino acids long. In nucleotides, the CDR3 is TGCGCCAGCAGCTTGCTGGAGGGGGCGGGGCTGGATGAGCAGTTCTTC. Translation: CASSLLEGAGLDEQFF.

This clonotype was recorded many times. The chain employs TRBV20-1 and TRBJ2-7, with D possibly matching TRBD1 (6 bases). The CDR3 sequence is 14 residues long. Trimming took 3 bases from V and 3 from J, leaving 15 bases between them. Germline CDR1 and CDR2: DFQATT and SNEGSKA (reference sequence). The CDR3 sequence is CSASLQGRGYEQYF. For the CDR3, the DNA is TGCAGTGCTAGTCTGCAGGGGAGAGGCTACGAGCAGTACTTC.

At least ten counts were recorded for this clonotype. This chain uses TRBV20-1 with TRBJ2-1; D might be TRBD1 or TRBD2, each matching 5 bases. V was shortened by 0 bases and J by 2 bases, with 14 bases between the two germline ends. The CDR3 covers 16 residues. Looked up from germline, CDR1 is DFQATT and CDR2 is SNEGSKA (reference sequence). The CDR3 reads CSARDPERTPYNEQFF. CDR3 DNA: TGCAGTGCTAGAGATCCCGAGCGGACACCCTACAATGAGCAGTTCTTC.

Note on this clonotype: With a much larger clone just one base away, this may be a read error. This rearrangement joins TRBV19 to TRBJ2-2; D might be TRBD2 (7 bases). Germline assignment: CDR1 LNHDA and CDR2 SQIVND (reference sequence). The CDR3 runs to 18 residues. The CDR3 here is CASSIVVPGGDDTGELSF. DNA of the CDR3: TGTGCCAGTAGTATAGTGGTTCCGGGGGGCGATGACACCGGGGAGCTGTCTTTT.

The sample holds many counts of this clonotype. The rearrangement joins TRBV27 to TRBJ1-2; D uncertain. Per the germline V gene, CDR1 is MNHEY and CDR2 is SMNVEV (reference sequence). V lost 6 bases and J lost 7, with 15 bases in between. The CDR3 runs to 13 residues. CDR3 sequence (DNA): TGTGCCAGCAGGGGAATCAGAGTTGGTGGCTACACCTTC. This translates into CASRGIRVGGYTF.

The V gene is TRBV2, the J gene TRBJ2-7; TRBD2 is a possible D gene (7 bases). V was clipped by 5 bases and J by 3 bases, with 17 bases between them. This CDR3 comprises 15 residues. The germline V gene has CDR1 SNHLY and CDR2 FYNNEI. The CDR3 nucleotides read TGTGCCAGCAGTCGGGCGGGGGCCGTAGACTACGAGCAGTACTTC. Its translation is CASSRAGAVDYEQYF.

This clonotype was detected ten times or more. This chain links TRBV20-1 with TRBJ2-7; 9 nucleotides match TRBD1. The CDR3 has 14 amino acids. CDR1 and CDR2 (germline): DFQATT, SNEGSKA (reference sequence). Trimming removed 4 bases from V and 2 bases from J; junction bases left unmatched: 6. In DNA, the CDR3 is TGCAGTGCTAATCGGGGACAGGGTGCCTACGAGCAGTACTTC. This translates into CSANRGQGAYEQYF.

This sequence joins TRBV9 and TRBJ2-3, with D possibly matching TRBD2 (6 bases). Germline V gives CDR1 SGDLS, CDR2 YYNGEE. V lost 2 bases and J 6 bases, leaving 13 bases between the germline ends. This CDR3 region has 14 residues. For the CDR3, the DNA is TGTGCCAGCAGCGTCCTCGGCGGGGAGGATACGCAGTATTTT. Translating it yields CASSVLGGEDTQYF.

In this sample, this clonotype turned up many times. The chain joins TRBV7-2 to TRBJ2-1; TRBD2 is a possible D gene (7 bases). Germline CDR1 and CDR2: SGHTA and FQGNSA. The ends were cut back, 6 bases at V and 10 bases at J, with 28 bases in the middle. The CDR3 length is 17 residues. The CDR3 sequence is CASSRDLGGGGIGEQFF. CDR3 nucleotide sequence: TGTGCCAGCAGTCGAGACTTGGGAGGGGGTGGAATCGGAGAGCAGTTCTTC.

This clonotype occurred once. This chain links TRBV20-1 with TRBJ2-1, with TRBD2 matching over 10 bases. V was clipped by 1 base and J by 13 bases; unmatched bases: 10. Per the germline V gene, CDR1 is DFQATT and CDR2 is SNEGSKA (reference sequence). This CDR3 contains 14 residues. The CDR3 DNA reads as TGCAGTGCTAGAGTCCCGGGACTAGCGTCTTCTCAGTTCTTC. Translation: CSARVPGLASSQFF.

This chain uses TRBV7-3 with TRBJ1-1, with TRBD1 matching 7 bases. Germline assignment: CDR1 SGHTA and CDR2 FQGTGA. Trimming took 4 bases from V and 0 from J; bases not matched to a gene: 2. This CDR3 region has 14 residues. CDR3 sequence reads: CASSSTGMNTEAFF. CDR3 nucleotide sequence: TGTGCCAGCAGCTCGACAGGGATGAACACTGAAGCTTTCTTT.

The J gene is TRBJ1-2, the V gene TRBV2; TRBD1 agrees at 7 bases. Trimming removed 8 bases from V and 13 bases from J; junction bases left unmatched: 16. Per the germline V gene, CDR1 is SNHLY and CDR2 is FYNNEI. There are 13 residues in the CDR3. In nucleotides, the CDR3 is TGTGCCAGCCTAAGTGAAGGGGGCGGGTCTCGCACCTTC. It specifies CASLSEGGGSRTF.

This clonotype was counted at least ten times. The chain links TRBV2 to TRBJ2-3, with 8 bases fitting TRBD2. The trim removed 2 bases at V and 1 base at J, leaving 8 bases unmatched. Germline CDR1 reads SNHLY; CDR2 reads FYNNEI. The length of the CDR3 is 17 residues. The CDR3 DNA follows: TGTGCCAGCAGTGAATGGCGAGCGGGAGAGGGCACAGATACGCAGTATTTT. This sequence encodes CASSEWRAGEGTDTQYF.

This clonotype was observed many times. This chain uses TRBV5-1 with TRBJ2-1, with TRBD2 identical over 12 bases. This CDR3 has 15 amino acids. The V and J ends lost 0 bases and 9 bases, in that order; junction bases with no gene match: 4. Germline V gene sequence: CDR1 SGHRS, CDR2 YFSETQ. The CDR3 sequence: CASSLGLAGGAEQFF. CDR3 in DNA: TGCGCCAGCAGCTTGGGGCTAGCGGGAGGGGCTGAGCAGTTCTTC.

The chain recombines TRBV19 with TRBJ2-1; no clear D gene. The CDR3 runs to 15 residues. The germline V and J ends were trimmed by 3 bases and 0 bases, with 9 bases remaining between them. Germline CDR1 reads LNHDA; CDR2 reads SQIVND (reference sequence). The CDR3 reads CASSIDQSSYNEQFF. CDR3 coding DNA: TGTGCCAGTAGTATTGACCAGAGCTCCTACAATGAGCAGTTCTTC.

This clonotype was detected a few times. A read error may produce the germline difference seen at one junction end. This chain uses TRBV9 with TRBJ2-2; TRBD2 is a possible D gene (5 bases). The CDR3 contains 15 residues. CDR1 is SGDLS, CDR2 YYNGEE, per germline. This chain's CDR3 is CASRSRVESTGDLFF. The CDR3, as DNA: TGTGCCAGCAGGTCCCGTGTGGAGAGCACCGGGGATCTGTTTTTT. Using reference TRBV9 and TRBJ2-2 for the parts outside the CDR3, the full variable domain is DSGVTQTPKHLITATGQRVTLRCSPRSGDLSVYWYQQSLDQGLQFLIQYYNGEERAKGNILERFSAQQFPDLHSELNLSSLELGDSALYFCASRSRVESTGDLFFGEGSRLTVL.

The gene calls are TRBV29-1 and TRBJ1-2, with D possibly being TRBD1 (6 bases). Deletions cut 4 bases from V and 4 bases from J, with 10 bases between. This CDR3 has 12 amino acids. Germline lookup yields CDR1 SQVTM and CDR2 ANQGSEA. The CDR3, as DNA: TGCAGCGTTGCGGGGGCGAGCTATGGCTACACCTTC. This sequence encodes CSVAGASYGYTF.